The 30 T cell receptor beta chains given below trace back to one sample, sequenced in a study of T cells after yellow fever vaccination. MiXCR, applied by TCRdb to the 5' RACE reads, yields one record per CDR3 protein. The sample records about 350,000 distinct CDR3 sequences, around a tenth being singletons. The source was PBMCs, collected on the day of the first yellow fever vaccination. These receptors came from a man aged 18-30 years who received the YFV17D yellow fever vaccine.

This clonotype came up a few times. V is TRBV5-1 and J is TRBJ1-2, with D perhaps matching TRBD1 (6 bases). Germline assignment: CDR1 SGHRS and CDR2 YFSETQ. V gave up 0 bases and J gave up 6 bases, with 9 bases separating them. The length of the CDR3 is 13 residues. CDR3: CASSLAGTNGYTF. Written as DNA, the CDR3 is TGCGCCAGCAGCTTGGCGGGGACAAATGGCTACACCTTC.

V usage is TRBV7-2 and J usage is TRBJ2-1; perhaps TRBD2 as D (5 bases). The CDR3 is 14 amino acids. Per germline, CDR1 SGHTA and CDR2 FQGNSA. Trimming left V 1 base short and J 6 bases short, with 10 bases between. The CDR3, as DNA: TGTGCCAGCAGCTTAGTTATGGGGAGCAATGAGCAGTTCTTC. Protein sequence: CASSLVMGSNEQFF.

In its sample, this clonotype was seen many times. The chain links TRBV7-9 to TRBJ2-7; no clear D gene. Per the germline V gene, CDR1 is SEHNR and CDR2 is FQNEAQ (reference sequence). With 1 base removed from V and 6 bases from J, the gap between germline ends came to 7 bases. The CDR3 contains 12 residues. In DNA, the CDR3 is TGTGCCAGCAGCTTAGAGTCCGGCGAGCAGTACTTC. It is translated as CASSLESGEQYF.

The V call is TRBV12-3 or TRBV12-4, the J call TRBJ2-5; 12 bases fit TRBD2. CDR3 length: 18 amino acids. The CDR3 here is CTFSLGAPSGGAGETQYF. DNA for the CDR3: TGTACCTTCAGTTTAGGGGCTCCTAGCGGGGGGGCTGGCGAGACCCAGTACTTC.

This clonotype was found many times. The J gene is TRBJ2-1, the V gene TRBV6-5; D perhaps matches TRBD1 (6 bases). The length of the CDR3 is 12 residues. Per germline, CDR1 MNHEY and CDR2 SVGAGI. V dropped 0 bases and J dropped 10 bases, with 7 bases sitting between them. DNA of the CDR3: TGTGCCAGCAGTTACTCGGGGGCCGAGCAGTTCTTC. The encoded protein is CASSYSGAEQFF.

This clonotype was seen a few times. The CDR3 sequence is CASAGSLLTEAFF. In nucleotides, the CDR3 is TGTGCCAGCGCGGGTAGTCTACTCACTGAAGCTTTCTTT. The V gene is TRBV27, the J gene TRBJ1-1; no reliable D call. The germline gives CDR1 MNHEY, CDR2 SMNVEV (reference sequence). The CDR3 covers 13 residues. Between the trimmed V and J ends, which lost 8 bases and 4 bases, there was a span of 14 bases.

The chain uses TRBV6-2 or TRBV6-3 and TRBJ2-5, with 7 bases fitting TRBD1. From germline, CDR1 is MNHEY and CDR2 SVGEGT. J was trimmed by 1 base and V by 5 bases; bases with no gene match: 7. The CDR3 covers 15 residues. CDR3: CASSRPTGSQETQYF. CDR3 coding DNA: TGTGCCAGCAGTCGTCCGACAGGGTCCCAAGAGACCCAGTACTTC.

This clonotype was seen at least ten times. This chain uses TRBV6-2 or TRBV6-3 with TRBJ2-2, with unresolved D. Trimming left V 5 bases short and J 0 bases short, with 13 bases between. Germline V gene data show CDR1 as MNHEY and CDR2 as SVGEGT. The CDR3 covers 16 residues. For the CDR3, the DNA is TGTGCCAGCAGTGCCTTTTGGGCAGCGAACACCGGGGAGCTGTTTTTT. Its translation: CASSAFWAANTGELFF.

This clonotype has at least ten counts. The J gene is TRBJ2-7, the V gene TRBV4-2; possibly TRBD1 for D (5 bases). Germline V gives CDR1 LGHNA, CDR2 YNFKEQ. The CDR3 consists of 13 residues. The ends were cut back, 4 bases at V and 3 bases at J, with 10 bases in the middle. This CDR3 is CASSPGISYEQYF. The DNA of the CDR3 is TGTGCCAGCAGCCCAGGGATTAGCTACGAGCAGTACTTC.

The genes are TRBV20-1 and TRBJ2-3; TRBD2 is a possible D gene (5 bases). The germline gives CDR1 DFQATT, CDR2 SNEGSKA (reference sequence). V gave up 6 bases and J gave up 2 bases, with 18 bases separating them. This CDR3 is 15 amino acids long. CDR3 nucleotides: TGCAGTGCCGAGCCGTCACTAGATCCCACAGATACGCAGTATTTT. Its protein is CSAEPSLDPTDTQYF.

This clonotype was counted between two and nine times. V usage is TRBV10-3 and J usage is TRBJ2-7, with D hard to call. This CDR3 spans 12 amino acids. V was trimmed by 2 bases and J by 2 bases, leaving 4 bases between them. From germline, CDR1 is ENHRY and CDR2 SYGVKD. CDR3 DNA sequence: TGTGCCATCAGTGAGGGTACCTACGAGCAGTACGTC. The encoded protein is CAISEGTYEQYV.

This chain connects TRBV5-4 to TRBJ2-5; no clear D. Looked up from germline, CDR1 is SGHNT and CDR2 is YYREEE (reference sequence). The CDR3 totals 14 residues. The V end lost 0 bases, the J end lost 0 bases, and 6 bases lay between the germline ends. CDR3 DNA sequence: TGTGCCAGCAGCTTGGATCTCCACCAAGAGACCCAGTACTTC. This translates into CASSLDLHQETQYF. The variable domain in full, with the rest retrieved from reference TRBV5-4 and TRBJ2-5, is ETGVTQSPTHLIKTRGQQVTLRCSSQSGHNTVSWYQQALGQGPQFIFQYYREEENGRGNFPPRFSGLQFPNYSSELNVNALELDDSALYLCASSLDLHQETQYFGPGTRLLVL.

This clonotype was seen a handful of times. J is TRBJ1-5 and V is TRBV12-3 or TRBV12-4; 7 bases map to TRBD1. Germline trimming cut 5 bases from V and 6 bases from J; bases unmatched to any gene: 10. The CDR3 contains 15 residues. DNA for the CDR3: TGTGCCAGCAGTCCCACAGGGGTTGGTCGTCAGCCCCAGCATTTT. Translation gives CASSPTGVGRQPQHF.

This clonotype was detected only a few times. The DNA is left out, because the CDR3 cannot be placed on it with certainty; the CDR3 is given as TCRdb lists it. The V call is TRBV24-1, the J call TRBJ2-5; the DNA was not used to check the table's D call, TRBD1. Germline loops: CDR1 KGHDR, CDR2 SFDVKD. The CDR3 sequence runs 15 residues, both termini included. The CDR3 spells CATSDFGPGQETQYF.

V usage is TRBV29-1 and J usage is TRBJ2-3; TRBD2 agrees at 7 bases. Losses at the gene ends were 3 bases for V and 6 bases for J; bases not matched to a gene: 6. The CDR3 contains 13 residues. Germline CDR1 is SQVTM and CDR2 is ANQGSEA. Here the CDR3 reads CSVETSSADTQYF. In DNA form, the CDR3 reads TGCAGCGTTGAGACTAGCTCGGCGGATACGCAGTATTTT.

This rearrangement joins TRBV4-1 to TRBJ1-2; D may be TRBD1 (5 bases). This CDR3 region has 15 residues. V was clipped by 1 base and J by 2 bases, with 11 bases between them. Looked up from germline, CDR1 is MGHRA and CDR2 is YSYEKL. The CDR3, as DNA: TGCGCCAGCAGCCAAGGGCCAGGGTCGAACTATGGCTACACCTTC. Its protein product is CASSQGPGSNYGYTF.

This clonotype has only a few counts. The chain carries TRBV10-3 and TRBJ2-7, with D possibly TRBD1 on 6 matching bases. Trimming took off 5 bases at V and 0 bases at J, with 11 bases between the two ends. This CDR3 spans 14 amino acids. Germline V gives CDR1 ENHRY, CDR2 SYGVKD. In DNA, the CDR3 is TGTGCCATCAGTACAGGGAAGGGCTCCTACGAGCAGTACTTC. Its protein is CAISTGKGSYEQYF.

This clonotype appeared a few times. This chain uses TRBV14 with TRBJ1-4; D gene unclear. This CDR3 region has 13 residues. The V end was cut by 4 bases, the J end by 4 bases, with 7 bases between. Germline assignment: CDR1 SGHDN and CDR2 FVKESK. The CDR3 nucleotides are TGTGCCAGCAGCCGAGGGTATAATGAAAAACTGTTTTTT. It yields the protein CASSRGYNEKLFF.

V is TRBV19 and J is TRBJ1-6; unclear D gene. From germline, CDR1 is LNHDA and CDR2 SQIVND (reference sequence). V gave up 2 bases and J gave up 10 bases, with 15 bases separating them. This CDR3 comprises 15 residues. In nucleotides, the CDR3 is TGTGCCAGTAGTATAAAGGGCCCGCTCATATCACCCCTCCACTTT. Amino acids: CASSIKGPLISPLHF.

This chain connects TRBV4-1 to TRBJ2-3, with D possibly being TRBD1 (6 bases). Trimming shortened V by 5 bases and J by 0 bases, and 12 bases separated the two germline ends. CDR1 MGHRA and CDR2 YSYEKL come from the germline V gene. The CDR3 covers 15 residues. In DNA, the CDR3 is TGCGCCAGCAGCTACAGGGATATGAGCACAGATACGCAGTATTTT. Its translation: CASSYRDMSTDTQYF.

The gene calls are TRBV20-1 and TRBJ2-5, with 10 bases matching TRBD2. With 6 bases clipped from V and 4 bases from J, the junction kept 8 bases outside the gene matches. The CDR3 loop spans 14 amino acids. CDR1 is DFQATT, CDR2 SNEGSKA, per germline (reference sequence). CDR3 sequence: CSARPGLARETQYF. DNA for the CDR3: TGCAGTGCCAGACCGGGACTAGCGAGAGAGACCCAGTACTTC.

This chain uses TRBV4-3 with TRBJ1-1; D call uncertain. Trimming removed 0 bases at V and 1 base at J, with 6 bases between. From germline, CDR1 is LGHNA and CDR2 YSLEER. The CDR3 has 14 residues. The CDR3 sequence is CASSQELTNTEAFF. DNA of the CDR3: TGCGCCAGCAGCCAAGAACTTACGAACACTGAAGCTTTCTTT.

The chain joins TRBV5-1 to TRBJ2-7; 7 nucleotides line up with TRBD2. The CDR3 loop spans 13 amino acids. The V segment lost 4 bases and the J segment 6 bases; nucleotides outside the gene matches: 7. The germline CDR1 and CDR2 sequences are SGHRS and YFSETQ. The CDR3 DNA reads TGCGCCAGCAGCACGAGGGAGGGGATCGAGCAGTACTTC. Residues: CASSTREGIEQYF. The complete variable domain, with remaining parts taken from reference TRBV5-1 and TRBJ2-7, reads KAGVTQTPRYLIKTRGQQVTLSCSPISGHRSVSWYQQTPGQGLQFLFEYFSETQRNKGNFPGRFSGRQFSNSRSEMNVSTLELGDSALYLCASSTREGIEQYFGPGTRLTVT.

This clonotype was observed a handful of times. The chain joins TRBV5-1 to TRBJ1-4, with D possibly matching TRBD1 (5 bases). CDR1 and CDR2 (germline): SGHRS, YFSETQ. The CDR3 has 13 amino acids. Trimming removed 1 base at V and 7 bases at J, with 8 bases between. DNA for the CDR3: TGCGCCAGCAGCTTGCCAGGGCGTGAAAAACTGTTTTTT. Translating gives CASSLPGREKLFF.

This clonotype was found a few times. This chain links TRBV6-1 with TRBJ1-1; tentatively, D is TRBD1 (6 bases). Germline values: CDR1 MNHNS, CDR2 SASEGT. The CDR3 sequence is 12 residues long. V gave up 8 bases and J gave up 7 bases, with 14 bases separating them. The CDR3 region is CASLRDTDEAFF. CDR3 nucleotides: TGTGCCAGCCTCCGGGACACGGATGAAGCTTTCTTT.

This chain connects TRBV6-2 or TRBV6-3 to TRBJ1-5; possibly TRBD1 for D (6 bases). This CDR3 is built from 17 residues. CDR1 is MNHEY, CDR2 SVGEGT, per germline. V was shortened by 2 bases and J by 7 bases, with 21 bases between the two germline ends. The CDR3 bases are TGTGCCAGCAGTTACGCCCGGTTGGGGGGGCGCATCCAGCCCCAGCATTTT. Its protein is CASSYARLGGRIQPQHF.

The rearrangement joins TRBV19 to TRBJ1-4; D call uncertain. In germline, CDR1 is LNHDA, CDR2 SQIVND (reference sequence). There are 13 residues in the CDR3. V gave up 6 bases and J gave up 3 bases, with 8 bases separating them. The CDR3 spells CASSRRANEKLFF. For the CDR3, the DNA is TGTGCCAGTAGCCGACGGGCTAATGAAAAACTGTTTTTT.

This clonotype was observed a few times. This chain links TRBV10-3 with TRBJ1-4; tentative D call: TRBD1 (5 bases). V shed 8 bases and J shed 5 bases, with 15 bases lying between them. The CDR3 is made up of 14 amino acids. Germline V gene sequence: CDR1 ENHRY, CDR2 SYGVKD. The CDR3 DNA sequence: TGTGCCATCGGGCCGGGACGGTCGAATGAAAAACTGTTTTTT. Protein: CAIGPGRSNEKLFF.

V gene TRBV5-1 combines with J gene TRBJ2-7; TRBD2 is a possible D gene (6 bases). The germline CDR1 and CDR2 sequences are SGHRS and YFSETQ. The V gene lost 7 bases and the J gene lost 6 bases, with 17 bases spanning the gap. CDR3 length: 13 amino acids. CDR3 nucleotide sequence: TGCGCCAGCGGGCCGGGACTCTACGCCGAGCAGTACTTC. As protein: CASGPGLYAEQYF.

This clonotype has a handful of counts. This CDR3 reads CASGELTGRLGEQFF. The CDR3, as DNA: TGTGCCAGCGGCGAGTTGACGGGGAGGCTTGGTGAGCAGTTCTTC. The chain carries TRBV14 and TRBJ2-1, with D maybe TRBD2 (6 bases). Trimming took 8 bases from V and 9 from J, leaving 23 bases between them. Germline CDR1 is SGHDN and CDR2 is FVKESK. This CDR3 region has 15 residues.